This is a list of T cell receptor beta chains from one sample in a study of T cell changes during pregnancy in multiple sclerosis. Sequenced by immunoSEQ multiplex PCR; TCRdb stores in-frame clones only, minus some. Here the sample spans over 70,000 clones, 85% to 95% being singletons. This specimen was peripheral blood, taken in the first trimester of pregnancy. Every receptor here comes from a female donor with multiple sclerosis, enrolled in a pregnancy study. CDR3s include the opening cysteine and the closing phenylalanine or tryptophan. D genes are given only for firm matches. Clone size appears in some rows only: once, few, many, or a class for an expanded clone.

>-|TRBJ2-7|-|TRBV27
CASSLFSSRGAPREQYF
TGTGCCAGCAGTTTATTTAGCTCCCGGGGGGCGCCTCGCGAGCAGTACTTC
>-|TRBJ1-2|TRBD1|TRBV6-1
CASSLQGANYGYTF
TGTGCCAGCAGCCTACAGGGGGCGAACTATGGCTACACCTTC
>-|TRBJ1-3|-|TRBV5-1
CASSASGIYSGNTIYF
TGCGCCAGCAGCGCATCAGGCATATACTCTGGAAACACCATATATTTT
>-|TRBJ2-1|TRBD2|TRBV27
CASSLGGLAGGGSYNEQFF
TGTGCCAGCAGTTTAGGGGGACTAGCGGGGGGTGGCAGCTACAATGAGCAGTTCTTC
>-|TRBJ2-5|TRBD2|TRBV7-8
CASSLGTSGVETQYF
TGTGCCAGCAGCTTAGGGACTAGCGGGGTTGAGACCCAGTACTTC
>-|TRBJ2-5|TRBD2|TRBV7-2
CASSQLRGGPGETQYF
TGTGCCAGCAGCCAACTACGCGGGGGGCCGGGAGAGACCCAGTACTTC
>-|TRBJ2-1|-|TRBV9
CASSVGGGAYNEQFF
TGTGCCAGCAGCGTAGGAGGGGGTGCCTACAATGAGCAGTTCTTC
>-|TRBJ1-1|TRBD1|TRBV18
CASSGDSVYLNTEAFF
TGTGCCAGCTCGGGGGACAGCGTTTACCTGAACACTGAAGCTTTCTTT
>-|TRBJ2-2|TRBD1|TRBV7-2
CASSKQDRKNTGELFF
TGTGCCAGCAGCAAGCAGGACAGGAAGAACACCGGGGAGCTGTTTTTT
>-|TRBJ2-2|-|TRBV4-1
CASTKEGGAGELFF
TGCGCCAGCACGAAAGAAGGAGGGGCCGGGGAGCTGTTTTTT
>-|TRBJ1-3|TRBD1|TRBV6-6
CASSDDGTVGNTIYF
TGTGCCAGCAGTGACGACGGGACAGTCGGAAACACCATATATTTT
>-|TRBJ2-7|TRBD2|TRBV6-5
CASTLLAGGPYEQYF
TGTGCCAGCACCCTACTGGCGGGGGGACCCTACGAGCAGTACTTC
>-|TRBJ1-1|-|TRBV5-1
CASSLDGSEAFF
TGCGCCAGCAGCTTGGATGGCTCTGAAGCTTTCTTT
>once|TRBJ2-1|TRBD2|TRBV5-3
CARSGGGAQNEQFF
TGTGCCAGAAGCGGCGGGGGGGCCCAGAATGAGCAGTTCTTC
>-|TRBJ2-5|TRBD2|TRBV5-1
CASSPGLAGGPQETQYF
TGCGCCAGCAGCCCAGGACTAGCGGGGGGACCCCAAGAGACCCAGTACTTC
>-|TRBJ2-7|-|TRBV6-5
CASSLMGSYEQYF
TGTGCCAGCAGTTTGATGGGGAGCTACGAGCAGTACTTC
>-|TRBJ2-7|TRBD2|TRBV5-1
CASSPGGAPYEQYF
TGCGCCAGCAGCCCCGGGGGGGCCCCCTACGAGCAGTACTTC
>-|TRBJ1-1|-|TRBV5-5
CASSYSSGITEAFF
TGTGCCAGCAGCTATTCTTCAGGAATCACTGAAGCTTTCTTT
>-|TRBJ2-7|-|TRBV7-8
CATVPPTGPYEQYF
TGTGCCACCGTCCCCCCGACAGGACCCTACGAGCAGTACTTC
>-|TRBJ1-2|TRBD1|TRBV9
CASSVVLGQGADLDGYTF
TGTGCCAGCAGCGTAGTTTTGGGACAGGGGGCTGATTTAGATGGCTACACCTTC
>-|TRBJ2-3|TRBD1|TRBV7-9
CASTLGRGHGTQYF
TGTGCCAGCACATTAGGCAGGGGGCATGGTACGCAGTATTTT
>once|TRBJ2-2|TRBD1|TRBV2
CASLDRERGRTGELFF
TGTGCCAGCCTAGACAGGGAGAGAGGAAGAACCGGGGAGCTGTTTTTT
>-|TRBJ1-1|-|TRBV29-1
CSVDLQGTEAFF
TGCAGCGTTGACCTCCAGGGCACTGAAGCTTTCTTT
>few|TRBJ2-5|-|TRBV6-1
CASSEGAGQETQYF
TGTGCCAGCAGTGAAGGGGCAGGGCAAGAGACCCAGTACTTC
>-|TRBJ2-5|TRBD1|TRBV9
CASSLDRWQTQYF
TGTGCCAGCAGCTTGGACAGGTGGCAGACCCAGTACTTC
>-|TRBJ2-3|TRBD2|TRBV9
CASSGSGGGDTQYF
TGTGCCAGCAGCGGTAGCGGGGGTGGGGATACGCAGTATTTT